The 3 T cell receptor beta chains listed next were all sequenced from one sample in a study of regulatory T cells in long-lasting Graves disease. Time point noted: newly diagnosed GD, antithyroid drugs for less than 3 months. PBMCs provided the RNA from which the TCR library was made. Libraries of TCR beta came from iRepertoire HTBI primers plus Arm-PCR of CDR3 regions. From the multiplex PCR reads, TCRdb called clonotypes with MiXCR, one entry per CDR3 protein. The repertoire has 500,000 or so distinct CDR3 sequences, around 16% of them found once; the top ten carry approximately 12%. In addition, the sample was reused for a study of T cells in Graves' hyperthyroidism and ophthalmopathy.

The source material was peripheral blood mononuclear cells (PBMCs), sampled at new diagnosis, from a patient treated with antithyroid drugs. The receptors derive from a man aged 35 to 55 with Graves disease.

This clonotype was seen repeatedly, ten times or more. The CDR3 nucleotides read TGCGCCAGCAGCTTGCTAGCGGGAACGGGCACCGGGGAGCTGTTTTTT. This sequence encodes CASSLLAGTGTGELFF. The V call is TRBV5-1, the J call TRBJ2-2; TRBD2 aligns across 9 bases. The CDR3 is 16 amino acids. The germline CDR1 and CDR2 sequences are SGHRS and YFSETQ. V was pared by 1 base and J by 4 bases, with 5 bases of the junction left unmatched.

This clonotype showed up many times. The chain recombines TRBV20-1 with TRBJ2-3; 8 nucleotides match TRBD2. This CDR3 region has 14 residues. V was clipped by 6 bases and J by 0 bases; unmatched bases: 5. CDR1 is DFQATT, CDR2 SNEGSKA, per germline (reference sequence). The CDR3 nucleotides read TGCAGTGCGCTGACTAGCGCGAGCACAGATACGCAGTATTTT. Protein product: CSALTSASTDTQYF.

About this clonotype: This CDR3 is missing its conserved last phenylalanine or tryptophan, likely due to a read error. The chain is built from TRBV4-2 and TRBJ2-3; D possibly corresponds to TRBD2 (6 bases). The CDR3 contains 18 residues. Germline CDR1 and CDR2: LGHNA and YNFKEQ. Trimming took off 1 base at V and 4 bases at J, with 21 bases between the two ends. The CDR3 DNA reads TGTGCCAGCAGCCAAGGACCCCTCGGGAGATCGGGGGCAGATACGCAGTATCTT. It translates to CASSQGPLGRSGADTQYL.